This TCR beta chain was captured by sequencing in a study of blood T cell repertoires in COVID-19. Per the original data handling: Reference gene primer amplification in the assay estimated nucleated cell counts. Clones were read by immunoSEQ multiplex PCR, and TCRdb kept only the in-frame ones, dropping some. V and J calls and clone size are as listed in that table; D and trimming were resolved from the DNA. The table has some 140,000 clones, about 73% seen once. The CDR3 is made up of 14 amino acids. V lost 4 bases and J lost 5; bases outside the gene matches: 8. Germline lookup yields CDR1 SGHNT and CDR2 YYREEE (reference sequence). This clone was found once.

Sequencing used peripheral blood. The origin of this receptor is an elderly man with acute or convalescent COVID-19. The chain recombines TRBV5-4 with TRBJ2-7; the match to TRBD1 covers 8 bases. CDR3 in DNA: TGTGCCAGCAGCCCTCCCAGGGGGCTCAACGAGCAGTACTTC. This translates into CASSPPRGLNEQYF.